The 16 T cell receptor beta chains reported below all come from one sample, sequenced in a study of T cell responses to AZD1222 COVID-19 vaccine. Using immunoSEQ multiplex PCR, the repertoire was profiled, and TCRdb retains in-frame clones only, with some absent. Of about 120,000 clones in the sample, approximately 84% were seen once. The sequenced sample was peripheral blood, obtained on day 0 of AZD1222 vaccination. The receptors come from an adult in good health.

This chain connects TRBV5-1 to TRBJ2-3; D unclear. V lost 0 bases to trimming and J lost 0 bases, with 5 bases between them. The CDR3 spans 14 residues. The germline CDR1 and CDR2 sequences are SGHRS and YFSETQ. The CDR3 loop is CASSLAVSTDTQYF. The DNA for the CDR3 is TGCGCCAGCAGCTTGGCCGTGAGCACAGATACGCAGTATTTT.

V is TRBV19 and J is TRBJ1-2; 7 bases align to TRBD1. Germline values: CDR1 LNHDA, CDR2 SQIVND (reference sequence). CDR3 length equals 16 residues. The junction had 15 bases not matched to a gene; V was cut back by 4 bases and J by 7 bases. CDR3 nucleotides: TGTGCCAGTAGTACAACAGGGGTAGGGGCTTTAGGTGGCTACACCTTC. Translated, it gives CASSTTGVGALGGYTF.

This chain uses TRBV7-2 with TRBJ2-2; D may be TRBD1 (5 bases). Germline assignment: CDR1 SGHTA and CDR2 FQGNSA. The CDR3 totals 15 residues. V gave up 2 bases and J gave up 2 bases, with 9 bases separating them. The CDR3 DNA reads as TGTGCCAGCAGCTTAAGGGGTCTTAACACCGGGGAGCTGTTTTTT. This gives the protein CASSLRGLNTGELFF.

On this clone: Additional DNA sequences in this sample encode the identical CDR3. This chain uses TRBV28 with TRBJ2-2, with no clear D. The germline V gene has CDR1 MDHEN and CDR2 SYDVKM. The CDR3 spans 15 residues. V was cut by 3 bases and J by 5 bases, with 13 bases left in between. CDR3 region: CASSFPGSRTGELFF. CDR3 DNA sequence: TGTGCCAGCAGTTTTCCTGGGTCCCGGACCGGGGAGCTGTTTTTT.

The rearrangement uses TRBV28 and TRBJ2-3; 14 nucleotides align to TRBD2. The CDR3 runs 17 residues. V lost 8 bases, J lost 2 bases, and 9 bases stayed unmatched. Per the germline V gene, CDR1 is MDHEN and CDR2 is SYDVKM. CDR3 sequence reads: CASSGGLAGAHTDTQYF. The DNA for the CDR3 is TGTGCCAGCTCGGGGGGACTAGCGGGAGCCCACACAGATACGCAGTATTTT.

V gene TRBV7-3 combines with J gene TRBJ2-3, with D unresolved. Trimming shortened V by 4 bases and J by 8 bases, and 13 bases separated the two germline ends. The CDR3 totals 13 residues. Looked up from germline, CDR1 is SGHTA and CDR2 is FQGTGA. CDR3 residues: CASSSSQTGTQYF. The DNA for the CDR3 is TGTGCCAGCAGCTCAAGTCAAACGGGTACGCAGTATTTT.

The gene calls are TRBV4-2 and TRBJ2-1, with D unclear. Germline V CDR1 and CDR2: LGHNA, YNFKEQ. The CDR3 spans 12 residues. Trimming cost V 1 base and J 8 bases, with 6 bases left between them. CDR3 coding DNA: TGTGCCAGCAGCCAAGCTCACCATGAGCAGTTCTTC. It translates to CASSQAHHEQFF.

V is TRBV30 and J is TRBJ1-1, with TRBD1 matching 9 bases. CDR3 length equals 13 residues. The germline gives CDR1 GTSNPN, CDR2 SVGIG (reference sequence). V was pared by 7 bases and J by 2 bases, with 5 bases of the junction left unmatched. The CDR3 reads CASRQGVNTEAFF. CDR3 in DNA: TGTGCCTCGAGACAGGGGGTTAACACTGAAGCTTTCTTT.

The chain couples TRBV7-9 to TRBJ1-2; D is undetermined. The CDR3 spans 14 residues. V lost 5 bases to trimming and J lost 8 bases, with 18 bases between them. Germline V gene sequence: CDR1 SEHNR, CDR2 FQNEAQ (reference sequence). The DNA for the CDR3 is TGTGCCAGCAGCCCCGAGGCCTACGTGTGGGGCTACACCTTC. Translation: CASSPEAYVWGYTF. Supplemented by reference TRBV7-9 and TRBJ1-2, the full variable domain reads DTGVSQNPRHKITKRGQNVTFRCDPISEHNRLYWYRQTLGQGPEFLTYFQNEAQLEKSRLLSDRFSAERPKGSFSTLEIQRTEQGDSAMYLCASSPEAYVWGYTFGSGTRLTVV.

In this sample, this clone turned up once. The J gene is TRBJ2-1, the V gene TRBV10-3, with a weak D call TRBD2 (7 bases). This CDR3 region has 17 residues. The V gene's germline CDR1 is ENHRY and CDR2 SYGVKD. The germline V and J ends were trimmed by 6 bases and 5 bases, with 23 bases remaining between them. The DNA of the CDR3 is TGTGCCATCAGCCCTGGACGGGACAAGGGAGGGGACAATGAGCAGTTCTTC. Its translation is CAISPGRDKGGDNEQFF.

This chain joins TRBV30 and TRBJ1-3, with D unresolved. V was pared by 5 bases and J by 4 bases, with 6 bases between. This CDR3 is 11 amino acids long. In germline, CDR1 is GTSNPN, CDR2 SVGIG (reference sequence). This CDR3 is CAWALGNTIYF. For the CDR3, the DNA is TGTGCCTGGGCCCTCGGAAACACCATATATTTT. Together with reference TRBV30 and TRBJ1-3, the CDR3 gives the full variable domain: SQTIHQWPATLVQPVGSPLSLECTVEGTSNPNLYWYRQAAGRGLQLLFYSVGIGQISSEVPQNLSASRPQDRQFILSSKKLLLSDSGFYLCAWALGNTIYFGEGSWLTVV.

V and J are TRBV6-5 and TRBJ1-5; 7 bases match TRBD1. Germline values: CDR1 MNHEY, CDR2 SVGAGI. The CDR3 loop spans 15 amino acids. V shed 2 bases and J 6 bases; nucleotides not matched to a gene: 7. The CDR3 DNA follows: TGTGCCAGCAGTTACACCGACAGGGTAGGTCAGCCCCAGCATTTT. This translates into CASSYTDRVGQPQHF.

The chain links TRBV5-4 to TRBJ2-7; 7 bases match TRBD2. The CDR3 runs 15 residues. V gave up 4 bases and J gave up 4 bases; unmatched junction bases: 11. CDR1 is SGHNT and CDR2 is YYREEE in the germline V gene (reference sequence). The CDR3 sequence: CASSPRGEGTYEQYF. CDR3 bases: TGTGCCAGCAGCCCCCGCGGGGAGGGAACGTACGAGCAGTACTTC. The complete variable domain, with remaining parts taken from reference TRBV5-4 and TRBJ2-7, reads ETGVTQSPTHLIKTRGQQVTLRCSSQSGHNTVSWYQQALGQGPQFIFQYYREEENGRGNFPPRFSGLQFPNYSSELNVNALELDDSALYLCASSPRGEGTYEQYFGPGTRLTVT.

V is TRBV7-7 and J is TRBJ2-5; either TRBD1 or TRBD2 may fit D (7 bases each). The germline V and J ends were trimmed by 1 base and 4 bases, with 16 bases remaining between them. Germline CDR1 is SSHAT and CDR2 is FNYEAQ (reference sequence). This CDR3 region has 16 residues. The CDR3 spells CASSLEGRGGLETQYF. The CDR3 DNA reads as TGTGCCAGCAGCTTAGAGGGCAGGGGGGGATTAGAGACCCAGTACTTC.

The V call is TRBV7-2, the J call TRBJ1-1; no reliable D call. This CDR3 region has 15 residues. V was clipped by 2 bases and J by 11 bases, with 21 bases between them. Germline CDR1 reads SGHTA; CDR2 reads FQGNSA. The CDR3 sequence: CASSLMAVASSRAFF. The CDR3 DNA follows: TGTGCCAGCAGCTTAATGGCCGTGGCCTCCTCTCGCGCTTTCTTT.

The gene calls are TRBV5-4 and TRBJ2-7; TRBD1 matches at 7 bases. CDR1 is SGHNT and CDR2 is YYREEE in the germline V gene (reference sequence). The CDR3 extends over 13 amino acids. With V trimmed by 4 bases and J by 3 bases, 4 bases remained unmatched. DNA of the CDR3: TGTGCCAGCAGCCTTGACAGGGTCTACGAGCAGTACTTC. Translating it yields CASSLDRVYEQYF.